The rows below give T cell receptor beta chains drawn from one sample of a study of memory CD4+ T cells and cytomegalovirus serostatus. Clones were sequenced by immunoSEQ multiplex PCR, and TCRdb holds only the in-frame ones, with some missing. The sample shows approximately 52,000 clones, about 78% of them seen only once. Sequencing input: memory CD4+ T cells from blood. The receptors stem from an adult in good health and CMV-seronegative. Both conserved end residues are part of each CDR3. Each record gives: D gene, V gene, clone size, J gene, CDR3 protein, CDR3 DNA. A D gene is named only where the DNA matches it firmly. Size is stated for part of the rows, as once, few or many counts, or as a class when the clone is expanded.

d_gene: TRBD1
v_gene: TRBV5-6
abundance: .
j_gene: TRBJ1-1
CDR3aa: CASSPNRGVTEAFF
CDR3nt: TGTGCCAGCAGCCCAAACAGGGGAGTGACTGAAGCTTTCTTT

d_gene: .
v_gene: TRBV2
abundance: few
j_gene: TRBJ2-7
CDR3aa: CASSATYEQYF
CDR3nt: TGTGCCAGCAGTGCAACCTACGAGCAGTACTTC

d_gene: .
v_gene: TRBV6-5
abundance: .
j_gene: TRBJ1-2
CDR3aa: CASTKGWSGGYTF
CDR3nt: TGTGCCAGCACCAAAGGGTGGAGCGGGGGCTACACCTTC

d_gene: .
v_gene: TRBV27
abundance: .
j_gene: TRBJ1-5
CDR3aa: CASSFKDSNQPQHF
CDR3nt: TGTGCCAGCAGTTTTAAAGATAGCAATCAGCCCCAGCATTTT

d_gene: TRBD1
v_gene: TRBV10-3
abundance: .
j_gene: TRBJ2-5
CDR3aa: CAIMSGTGTQETQYF
CDR3nt: TGTGCCATCATGAGTGGGACAGGGACCCAAGAGACCCAGTACTTC

d_gene: .
v_gene: TRBV7-2
abundance: once
j_gene: TRBJ1-1
CDR3aa: CASLSGVSEAFF
CDR3nt: TGTGCCAGCTTATCAGGAGTATCTGAAGCTTTCTTT

d_gene: .
v_gene: TRBV5-1
abundance: .
j_gene: TRBJ1-1
CDR3aa: CASSLGGGQNEAFF
CDR3nt: TGCGCCAGCAGCTTGGGCGGAGGGCAGAATGAAGCTTTCTTT

d_gene: TRBD1
v_gene: TRBV9
abundance: .
j_gene: TRBJ1-1
CDR3aa: CASSLLGQGARAFF
CDR3nt: TGTGCCAGCAGCTTACTGGGACAGGGGGCTAGGGCTTTCTTT

d_gene: .
v_gene: TRBV4-2
abundance: .
j_gene: TRBJ1-2
CDR3aa: CASSQVGGSSNYGYTF
CDR3nt: TGTGCCAGCAGCCAAGTCGGAGGCAGTTCCAACTATGGCTACACCTTC

d_gene: .
v_gene: TRBV16
abundance: .
j_gene: TRBJ1-2
CDR3aa: CASSQKGANYGYTF
CDR3nt: TGTGCCAGCAGCCAAAAGGGGGCTAACTATGGCTACACCTTC

d_gene: TRBD1
v_gene: TRBV6-1
abundance: .
j_gene: TRBJ1-2
CDR3aa: CASSGKRQGPGGNYGYTF
CDR3nt: TGTGCCAGCAGTGGAAAAAGACAGGGGCCGGGGGGGAACTATGGCTACACCTTC

d_gene: TRBD2
v_gene: TRBV29-1
abundance: once
j_gene: TRBJ2-3
CDR3aa: CSVGEGSGTDTQYF
CDR3nt: TGCAGCGTAGGTGAGGGTAGCGGGACAGATACGCAGTATTTT

d_gene: TRBD1
v_gene: TRBV28
abundance: .
j_gene: TRBJ1-2
CDR3aa: CAVRQGLNYGYTF
CDR3nt: TGTGCCGTAAGACAGGGGCTCAACTATGGCTACACCTTC

d_gene: .
v_gene: TRBV6-4
abundance: .
j_gene: TRBJ1-2
CDR3aa: CASSDSPTRPYGYTF
CDR3nt: TGTGCCAGCAGTGACTCTCCAACAAGACCCTATGGCTACACCTTC

d_gene: .
v_gene: TRBV28
abundance: .
j_gene: TRBJ2-3
CDR3aa: CASRPGGTDTQYF
CDR3nt: TGTGCCAGCAGGCCGGGGGGCACAGATACGCAGTATTTT

d_gene: TRBD1
v_gene: TRBV28
abundance: .
j_gene: TRBJ1-5
CDR3aa: CASSPPSGQVAQHF
CDR3nt: TGTGCCAGCAGTCCTCCTAGTGGACAGGTCGCCCAGCATTTT

d_gene: TRBD1
v_gene: TRBV6-5
abundance: .
j_gene: TRBJ1-2
CDR3aa: CASSSGQAHGYTF
CDR3nt: TGTGCCAGCAGTTCTGGACAGGCCCATGGCTACACCTTC

d_gene: .
v_gene: TRBV28
abundance: .
j_gene: TRBJ1-5
CDR3aa: CASSRLGVGQPQHF
CDR3nt: TGTGCCAGCAGTCGTCTTGGGGTTGGTCAGCCCCAGCATTTT

d_gene: .
v_gene: TRBV7-2
abundance: once
j_gene: TRBJ2-7
CDR3aa: CASSTGQQHSYEQYF
CDR3nt: TGTGCCAGCAGCACTGGACAGCAACACTCCTACGAGCAGTACTTC

d_gene: .
v_gene: TRBV5-5
abundance: .
j_gene: TRBJ2-7
CDR3aa: CASSFGRAYEQYF
CDR3nt: TGTGCCAGCAGCTTTGGGCGAGCCTACGAGCAGTACTTC

d_gene: .
v_gene: TRBV5-1
abundance: .
j_gene: TRBJ2-5
CDR3aa: CASSPLVQETQYF
CDR3nt: TGCGCCAGCAGCCCCCTTGTCCAAGAGACCCAGTACTTC

d_gene: TRBD1
v_gene: TRBV5-5
abundance: few
j_gene: TRBJ1-5
CDR3aa: CASSLVGTGGVGPQHF
CDR3nt: TGTGCCAGCAGCTTGGTGGGGACAGGGGGCGTCGGGCCCCAGCATTTT

d_gene: .
v_gene: TRBV11-2
abundance: .
j_gene: TRBJ2-1
CDR3aa: CASGPLYNEQFF
CDR3nt: TGTGCCAGCGGTCCCCTTTACAATGAGCAGTTCTTC

d_gene: .
v_gene: TRBV5-6
abundance: few
j_gene: TRBJ2-5
CDR3aa: CASSARVQETQYF
CDR3nt: TGTGCCAGCAGCGCCCGGGTCCAAGAGACCCAGTACTTC

d_gene: .
v_gene: TRBV7-2
abundance: .
j_gene: TRBJ2-3
CDR3aa: CASAYTDTQYF
CDR3nt: TGTGCCAGCGCGTACACAGATACGCAGTATTTT

d_gene: TRBD2
v_gene: TRBV6-6
abundance: .
j_gene: TRBJ2-5
CDR3aa: CASSYERGEGETQYF
CDR3nt: TGTGCCAGCAGTTACGAGCGGGGAGAGGGAGAGACCCAGTACTTC

d_gene: .
v_gene: TRBV5-6
abundance: .
j_gene: TRBJ1-3
CDR3aa: CASSRKGGSDTIYF
CDR3nt: TGTGCCAGCAGCCGAAAGGGAGGTTCGGACACCATATATTTT

d_gene: .
v_gene: TRBV5-5
abundance: .
j_gene: TRBJ2-7
CDR3aa: CASSHPGMSRYEQYF
CDR3nt: TGTGCCAGCAGCCACCCAGGGATGTCCCGCTACGAGCAGTACTTC

d_gene: .
v_gene: TRBV28
abundance: .
j_gene: TRBJ1-6
CDR3aa: CASRASGDNSPLHF
CDR3nt: TGTGCCAGCCGTGCCTCAGGGGACAATTCACCCCTCCACTTT

d_gene: TRBD2
v_gene: TRBV29-1
abundance: .
j_gene: TRBJ2-5
CDR3aa: CSVEGTSGEAQYF
CDR3nt: TGCAGCGTTGAGGGGACTAGCGGTGAGGCCCAGTACTTC

d_gene: .
v_gene: TRBV30
abundance: .
j_gene: TRBJ2-2
CDR3aa: CAWSRLITGELFF
CDR3nt: TGTGCCTGGAGTAGGCTTATTACCGGGGAGCTGTTTTTT

d_gene: .
v_gene: TRBV6-1
abundance: .
j_gene: TRBJ1-6
CDR3aa: CASSRDTGDSPLHF
CDR3nt: TGTGCCAGCAGTCGCGATACGGGGGATTCACCCCTCCACTTT

d_gene: TRBD2
v_gene: TRBV30
abundance: .
j_gene: TRBJ2-5
CDR3aa: CAWSVGLAGETQYF
CDR3nt: TGTGCCTGGAGTGTTGGCCTAGCGGGAGAGACCCAGTACTTC

d_gene: .
v_gene: TRBV10-2
abundance: .
j_gene: TRBJ2-5
CDR3aa: CASSESKSLTQYF
CDR3nt: TGCGCCAGCAGTGAGTCGAAATCGTTGACCCAGTACTTC

d_gene: .
v_gene: TRBV7-2
abundance: few
j_gene: TRBJ2-3
CDR3aa: CASVSRGSTDTQYF
CDR3nt: TGTGCCAGCGTGTCCAGGGGTTCCACAGATACGCAGTATTTT

d_gene: .
v_gene: TRBV11-3
abundance: .
j_gene: TRBJ1-1
CDR3aa: CASSLQAGDTEAFF
CDR3nt: TGTGCCAGCAGCTTACAGGCCGGGGACACTGAAGCTTTCTTT

d_gene: .
v_gene: TRBV10-3
abundance: .
j_gene: TRBJ1-4
CDR3aa: CAISDPMGDEKLFF
CDR3nt: TGTGCCATCAGTGACCCGATGGGGGATGAAAAACTGTTTTTT

d_gene: .
v_gene: TRBV5-6
abundance: .
j_gene: TRBJ1-2
CDR3aa: CASSPTAGWGGYTF
CDR3nt: TGTGCCAGCAGCCCCACGGCGGGGTGGGGTGGCTACACCTTC

d_gene: .
v_gene: TRBV7-2
abundance: once
j_gene: TRBJ1-5
CDR3aa: CASSSVPSQPQHF
CDR3nt: TGTGCCAGCAGCTCGGTCCCGAGTCAGCCCCAGCATTTT

d_gene: TRBD2
v_gene: TRBV10-3
abundance: .
j_gene: TRBJ2-2
CDR3aa: CAISESGTSKTGELFF
CDR3nt: TGTGCCATCAGTGAGTCGGGGACTAGCAAGACCGGGGAGCTGTTTTTT

d_gene: .
v_gene: TRBV13
abundance: .
j_gene: TRBJ2-5
CDR3aa: CASSSMGEQETQYF
CDR3nt: TGTGCCAGCAGTTCCATGGGGGAACAAGAGACCCAGTACTTC

d_gene: .
v_gene: TRBV7-8
abundance: .
j_gene: TRBJ2-5
CDR3aa: CASSRAINSGDFTQYF
CDR3nt: TGTGCCAGCAGCCGAGCCATCAACAGCGGAGATTTTACCCAGTACTTC

d_gene: TRBD2
v_gene: TRBV5-4
abundance: once
j_gene: TRBJ2-1
CDR3aa: CASSPRKRGSEQFF
CDR3nt: TGTGCCAGCAGCCCCCGGAAGCGGGGGAGTGAGCAGTTCTTC